These 12 T cell receptor beta chains were sequenced from one sample in a study of blood T cell repertoires in COVID-19. Using immunoSEQ multiplex PCR, the repertoire was profiled, and TCRdb retains in-frame clones only, with some absent. Of 55,000 to 75,000 clones listed, roughly 80% are singletons. The source material was peripheral blood. The receptors derive from a man older than 75 with active COVID-19.

The chain is built from TRBV5-1 and TRBJ2-2; 14 nucleotides line up with TRBD2. Per germline, CDR1 SGHRS and CDR2 YFSETQ. The ends lost 4 bases at V and 7 bases at J; junction bases unmatched: 6. The CDR3 sequence is 16 residues long. The CDR3 reads CASSPGLAGANGELFF. CDR3 coding DNA: TGCGCCAGCAGCCCGGGACTAGCGGGAGCTAACGGGGAGCTGTTTTTT. The variable domain in full, completed from reference TRBV5-1 and TRBJ2-2, reads KAGVTQTPRYLIKTRGQQVTLSCSPISGHRSVSWYQQTPGQGLQFLFEYFSETQRNKGNFPGRFSGRQFSNSRSEMNVSTLELGDSALYLCASSPGLAGANGELFFGEGSRLTVL.

This chain uses TRBV12-3 or TRBV12-4 with TRBJ2-1; D is ambiguous. The ends were cut back, 2 bases at V and 5 bases at J, with 7 bases in the middle. This CDR3 spans 13 amino acids. CDR3 in amino acids: CASSLFSNNEQFF. CDR3 sequence (DNA): TGTGCCAGCAGTTTATTCAGTAACAATGAGCAGTTCTTC.

This clone came up a few times. The genes are TRBV18 and TRBJ2-2, with 7 positions matching TRBD1. This CDR3 has 14 residues. Germline loops: CDR1 KGHSH, CDR2 LQKENI. With 6 bases clipped from V and 4 bases from J, the junction kept 5 bases outside the gene matches. In nucleotides, the CDR3 is TGTGCCAGCTCCCCGAGGACAGGCACCGGGGAGCTGTTTTTT. Its protein is CASSPRTGTGELFF.

Here the CDR3 reads CSASRTGAGGANVLTF. CDR3 sequence (DNA): TGCAGTGCTAGTAGGACCGGCGCGGGGGGGGCCAACGTCCTGACTTTC. The J gene is TRBJ2-6, the V gene TRBV20-1; D is perhaps TRBD2 (6 bases). The CDR3 consists of 16 residues. V was cut by 3 bases and J by 4 bases, with 16 bases left in between. Germline values: CDR1 DFQATT, CDR2 SNEGSKA (reference sequence).

The chain is built from TRBV4-3 and TRBJ1-1, with a weak D call TRBD1 (6 bases). Germline V gives CDR1 LGHNA, CDR2 YSLEER. The ends were cut back, 3 bases at V and 7 bases at J, with 18 bases in the middle. The CDR3 runs 15 residues. CDR3 in DNA: TGCGCCAGCAGCCAGGATATTACAGGGATTGGTGAAGCTTTCTTT. It yields the protein CASSQDITGIGEAFF.

J is TRBJ2-3 and V is TRBV29-1, with 8 bases aligning to TRBD2. V gave up 4 bases and J gave up 8 bases; unmatched junction bases: 5. This CDR3 contains 12 residues. Per the germline V gene, CDR1 is SQVTM and CDR2 is ANQGSEA. The CDR3 nucleotides are TGCAGCGTTGTTCTAGCGGGTTCTACGCAGTATTTT. Translating it yields CSVVLAGSTQYF.

The rearrangement joins TRBV2 to TRBJ2-7, with D perhaps TRBD1 (5 bases). CDR1 SNHLY and CDR2 FYNNEI come from the germline V gene. Trimming removed 4 bases from V and 2 bases from J, with 27 bases in between. This CDR3 has 19 amino acids. The CDR3 DNA follows: TGTGCCAGCAGTGGGGGCGGCGGACAAGGAGCCGATCCTACCTACGAGCAGTACTTC. The encoded protein is CASSGGGGQGADPTYEQYF.

V is TRBV5-4 and J is TRBJ1-4, with D possibly matching TRBD1 (5 bases). V was trimmed by 0 bases and J by 7 bases, leaving 16 bases between them. This CDR3 comprises 16 residues. Per germline, CDR1 SGHNT and CDR2 YYREEE (reference sequence). The CDR3 bases are TGTGCCAGCAGCTTGGGTGCTGGTCGCGGGGGTGAAAAACTGTTTTTT. It encodes CASSLGAGRGGEKLFF.

This sequence joins TRBV7-3 and TRBJ2-1; possible D gene TRBD1, 5 bases. V shed 3 bases and J shed 3 bases, with 21 bases lying between them. This CDR3 region has 18 residues. Germline CDR1 reads SGHTA; CDR2 reads FQGTGA. The CDR3 region is CASSLTAADRYFYNEQFF. As DNA, the CDR3 is TGTGCCAGCAGCTTGACGGCTGCCGACAGATACTTCTACAATGAGCAGTTCTTC.

This rearrangement joins TRBV6-2 or TRBV6-3 to TRBJ2-7; D not resolved. Looked up from germline, CDR1 is MNHEY and CDR2 is SVGEGT. The ends were cut back, 2 bases at V and 5 bases at J, with 16 bases in the middle. This CDR3 has 15 amino acids. The CDR3 protein is CASSYRWAGTDEQYF. The CDR3 coding sequence is TGTGCCAGCAGTTACCGCTGGGCTGGAACCGACGAGCAGTACTTC.

Comments on this clone: The junction does not match germline at one end; this may be a read error. This chain links TRBV7-7 with TRBJ2-2, with D perhaps matching TRBD2 (5 bases). Per germline, CDR1 SSHAT and CDR2 FNYEAQ (reference sequence). This CDR3 has 17 amino acids. The CDR3: CASSLHYSESNTGELFF. Here the CDR3 DNA reads TGTGCTAGCAGCTTACATTATAGCGAATCGAACACCGGGGAGCTGTTTTTT.

In its sample, this clone ranks as medium-sized. The J gene is TRBJ2-7, the V gene TRBV5-8; 10 positions match TRBD1. The CDR3 runs 16 residues. The germline V gene has CDR1 SGHTS and CDR2 YDEGEE. V trimming: 0 bases; J trimming: 7 bases; junction bases outside the gene matches: 10. CDR3: CASSLALGQGKWEQYF. In DNA, the CDR3 is TGTGCCAGCAGCTTGGCCTTGGGACAGGGGAAGTGGGAGCAGTACTTC.